The present T cell receptor beta chain was sequenced within a study of human T cells and chemical hapten exposure. Study in general: The study sensitized with 2% DPC on a 2 cm by 2 cm patch of upper inner arm skin.

Study results and limitations: Large CDR3 similarity clusters arose significantly more often from expanded TCRs than from controls. Expanded TCR counts at PT1 were positively correlated with the patch test score.

This clonotype has just a few counts. What it binds is not known. V was clipped by 6 bases and J by 7 bases, with 15 bases between them. This CDR3 is built from 12 residues. CDR1 is SQVTM, CDR2 ANQGSEA, per germline. The time point denotes: pre-sensitization, week 0. Treatment noted: therapeutic diphenylcyclopropenone sensitization with weekly scalp DPC. What the library attached to individual cDNA molecules were unique molecular identifiers. TCRdb re-called the RACE reads with MiXCR, one entry per CDR3 protein. This sample has about 92,000 distinct CDR3 sequences, with approximately 9.9% found just once.

V usage is TRBV29-1 and J usage is TRBJ1-1; D not resolved. Sample: whole blood, taken in connection with sensitization to the hapten diphenylcyclopropenone (DPC). The receptor's source is a woman between 40 and 50 years old with alopecia areata. Some clones in this sample may be carry-over from other donors' samples. CDR3 bases: TGCAGCGTCTCTGACCAAACGAATGAAGCTTTCTTT. Translating it yields CSVSDQTNEAFF.